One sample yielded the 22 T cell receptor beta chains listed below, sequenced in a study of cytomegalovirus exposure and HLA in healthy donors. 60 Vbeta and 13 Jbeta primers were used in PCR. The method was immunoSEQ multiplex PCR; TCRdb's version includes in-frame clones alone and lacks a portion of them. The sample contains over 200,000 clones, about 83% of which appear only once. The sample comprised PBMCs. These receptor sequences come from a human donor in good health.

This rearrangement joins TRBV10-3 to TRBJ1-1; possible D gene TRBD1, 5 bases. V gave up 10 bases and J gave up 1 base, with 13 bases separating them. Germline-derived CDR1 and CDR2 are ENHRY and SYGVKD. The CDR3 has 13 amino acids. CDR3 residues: CATDGGANTEAFF. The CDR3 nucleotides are TGTGCCACGGATGGAGGGGCGAACACTGAAGCTTTCTTT.

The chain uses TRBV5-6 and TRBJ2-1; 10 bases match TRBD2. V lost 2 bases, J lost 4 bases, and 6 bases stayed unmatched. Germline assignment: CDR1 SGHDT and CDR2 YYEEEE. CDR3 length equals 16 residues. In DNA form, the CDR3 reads TGTGCCAGCAGCTTTATCGAGCGGGAGGGGTACAATGAGCAGTTCTTC. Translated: CASSFIEREGYNEQFF.

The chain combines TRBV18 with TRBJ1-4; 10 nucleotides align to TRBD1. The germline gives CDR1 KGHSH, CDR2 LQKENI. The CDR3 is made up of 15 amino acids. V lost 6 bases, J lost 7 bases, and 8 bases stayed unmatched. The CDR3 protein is CASSLRQGAREKLFF. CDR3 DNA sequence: TGTGCCAGCTCGCTGAGACAGGGGGCGCGTGAAAAACTGTTTTTT.

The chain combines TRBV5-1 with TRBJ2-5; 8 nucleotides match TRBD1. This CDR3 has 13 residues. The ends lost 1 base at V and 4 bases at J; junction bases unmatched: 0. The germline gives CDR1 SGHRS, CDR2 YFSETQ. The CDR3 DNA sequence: TGCGCCAGCAGCTTGACAGGGGGAGAGACCCAGTACTTC. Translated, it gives CASSLTGGETQYF.

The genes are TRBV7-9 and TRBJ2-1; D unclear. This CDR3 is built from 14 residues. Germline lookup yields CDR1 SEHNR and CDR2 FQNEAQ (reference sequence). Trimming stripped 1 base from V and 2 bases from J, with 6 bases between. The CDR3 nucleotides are TGTGCCAGCAGCTTAGGGGCAGCCTACAATGAGCAGTTCTTC. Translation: CASSLGAAYNEQFF.

DNA of the CDR3: TGTGCCAGCAGGAGAGGGAGCACAGATACGCAGTATTTT. It is translated as CASRRGSTDTQYF. V usage is TRBV9 and J usage is TRBJ2-3; possible D gene TRBD2, 5 bases. The CDR3 contains 13 residues. V lost 5 bases, J lost 0 bases, and 7 bases lay in between. Per germline, CDR1 SGDLS and CDR2 YYNGEE.

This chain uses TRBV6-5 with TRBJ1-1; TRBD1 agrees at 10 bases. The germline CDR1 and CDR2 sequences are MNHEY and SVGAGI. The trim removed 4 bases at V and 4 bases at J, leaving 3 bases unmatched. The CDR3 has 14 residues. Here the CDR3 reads CASSSTGGPTEAFF. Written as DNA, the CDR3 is TGTGCCAGCAGTTCGACAGGGGGCCCCACTGAAGCTTTCTTT.

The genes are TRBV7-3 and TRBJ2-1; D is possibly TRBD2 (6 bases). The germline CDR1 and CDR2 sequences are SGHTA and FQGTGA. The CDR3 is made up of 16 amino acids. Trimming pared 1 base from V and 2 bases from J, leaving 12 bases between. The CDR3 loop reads CASSLNGGIPYNEQFF. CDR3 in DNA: TGTGCCAGCAGCTTAAACGGCGGGATACCCTACAATGAGCAGTTCTTC.

The CDR3 is CAWDYGRDEQFF. The CDR3 DNA is TGTGCCTGGGACTATGGTAGGGATGAGCAGTTCTTC. The chain couples TRBV30 to TRBJ2-1; D may be TRBD2 (5 bases). V lost 5 bases and J 8 bases, leaving 13 bases between the germline ends. The germline V gene encodes CDR1 GTSNPN and CDR2 SVGIG (reference sequence). The CDR3 is made up of 12 amino acids. Supplemented by reference TRBV30 and TRBJ2-1, the full variable domain reads SQTIHQWPATLVQPVGSPLSLECTVEGTSNPNLYWYRQAAGRGLQLLFYSVGIGQISSEVPQNLSASRPQDRQFILSSKKLLLSDSGFYLCAWDYGRDEQFFGPGTRLTVL.

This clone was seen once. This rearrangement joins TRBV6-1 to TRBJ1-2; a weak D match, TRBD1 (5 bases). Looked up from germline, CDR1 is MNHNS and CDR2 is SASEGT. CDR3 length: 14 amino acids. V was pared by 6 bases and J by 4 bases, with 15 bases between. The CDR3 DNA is TGTGCCAGCAGAGACTTGGACATAGGCTATGGCTACACCTTC. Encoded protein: CASRDLDIGYGYTF.

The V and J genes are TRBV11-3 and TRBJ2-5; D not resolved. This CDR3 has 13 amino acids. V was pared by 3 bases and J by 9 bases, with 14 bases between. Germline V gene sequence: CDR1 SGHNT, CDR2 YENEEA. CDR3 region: CASSFRLESPQYF. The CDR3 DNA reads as TGTGCCAGCAGCTTCCGCCTAGAGTCCCCCCAGTACTTC.

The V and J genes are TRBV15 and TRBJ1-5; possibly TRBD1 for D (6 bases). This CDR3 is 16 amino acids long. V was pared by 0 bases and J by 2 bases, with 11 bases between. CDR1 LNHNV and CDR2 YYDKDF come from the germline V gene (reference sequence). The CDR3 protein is CATSRDRGVGNQPQHF. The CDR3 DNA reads TGTGCCACCAGCAGAGACAGGGGTGTTGGCAATCAGCCCCAGCATTTT.

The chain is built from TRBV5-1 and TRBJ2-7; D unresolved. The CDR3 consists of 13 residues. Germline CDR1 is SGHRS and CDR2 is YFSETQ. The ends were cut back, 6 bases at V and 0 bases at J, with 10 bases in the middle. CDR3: CASTLPSSYEQYF. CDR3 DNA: TGCGCCAGCACTTTACCGAGCTCCTACGAGCAGTACTTC.

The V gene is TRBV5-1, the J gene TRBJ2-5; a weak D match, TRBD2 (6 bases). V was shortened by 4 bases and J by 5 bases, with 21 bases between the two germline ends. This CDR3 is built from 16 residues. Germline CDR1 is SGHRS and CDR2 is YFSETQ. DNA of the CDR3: TGCGCCAGCAGCCCCGGCGGCCAAAACGGAGGGGAGACCCAGTACTTC. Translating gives CASSPGGQNGGETQYF.

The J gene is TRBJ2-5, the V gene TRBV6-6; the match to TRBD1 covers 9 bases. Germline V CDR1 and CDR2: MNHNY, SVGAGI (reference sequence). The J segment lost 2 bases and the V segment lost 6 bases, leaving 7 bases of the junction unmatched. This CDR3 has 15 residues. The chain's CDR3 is CASRQTGGRQETQYF. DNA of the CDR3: TGTGCCAGCAGGCAAACAGGGGGCCGGCAAGAGACCCAGTACTTC.

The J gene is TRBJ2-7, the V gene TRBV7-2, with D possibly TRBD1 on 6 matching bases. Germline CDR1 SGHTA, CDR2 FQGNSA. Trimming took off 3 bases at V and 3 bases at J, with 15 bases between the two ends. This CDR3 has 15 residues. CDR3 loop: CASSFSAGVSYEQYF. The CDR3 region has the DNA TGTGCCAGCAGCTTTAGTGCAGGGGTGAGCTACGAGCAGTACTTC. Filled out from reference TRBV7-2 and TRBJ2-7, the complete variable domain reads GAGVSQSPSNKVTEKGKDVELRCDPISGHTALYWYRQSLGQGLEFLIYFQGNSAPDKSGLPSDRFSAERTGGSVSTLTIQRTQQEDSAVYLCASSFSAGVSYEQYFGPGTRLTVT.

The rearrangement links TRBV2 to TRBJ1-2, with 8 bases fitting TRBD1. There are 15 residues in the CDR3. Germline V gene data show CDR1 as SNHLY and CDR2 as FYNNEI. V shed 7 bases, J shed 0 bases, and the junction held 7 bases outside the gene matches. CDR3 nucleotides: TGTGCCAGCATTCCGGACAGGGAAGCTAACTATGGCTACACCTTC. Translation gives CASIPDREANYGYTF. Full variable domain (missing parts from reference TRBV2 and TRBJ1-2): EPEVTQTPSHQVTQMGQEVILRCVPISNHLYFYWYRQILGQKVEFLVSFYNNEISEKSEIFDDQFSVERPDGSNFTLKIRSTKLEDSAMYFCASIPDREANYGYTFGSGTRLTVV.

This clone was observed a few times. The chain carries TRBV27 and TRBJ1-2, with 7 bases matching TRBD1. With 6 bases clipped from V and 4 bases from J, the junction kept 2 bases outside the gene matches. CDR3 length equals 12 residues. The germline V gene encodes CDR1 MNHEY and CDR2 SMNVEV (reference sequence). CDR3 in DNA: TGTGCCAGCAGAGGGACAGCCTATGGCTACACCTTC. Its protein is CASRGTAYGYTF.

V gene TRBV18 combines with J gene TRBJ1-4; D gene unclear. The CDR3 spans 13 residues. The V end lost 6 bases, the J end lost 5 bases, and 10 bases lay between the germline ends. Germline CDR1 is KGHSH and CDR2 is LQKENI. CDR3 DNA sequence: TGTGCCAGCTCCATAAGAGGGAATGAAAAACTGTTTTTT. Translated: CASSIRGNEKLFF.

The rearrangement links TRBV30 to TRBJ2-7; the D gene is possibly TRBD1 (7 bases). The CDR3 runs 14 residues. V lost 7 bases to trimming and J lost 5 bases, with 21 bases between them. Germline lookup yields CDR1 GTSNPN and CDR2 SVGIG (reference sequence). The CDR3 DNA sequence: TGTGCCTCGCCGCCCCTCAGGGGGGCCCACGAGCAGTACTTC. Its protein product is CASPPLRGAHEQYF.

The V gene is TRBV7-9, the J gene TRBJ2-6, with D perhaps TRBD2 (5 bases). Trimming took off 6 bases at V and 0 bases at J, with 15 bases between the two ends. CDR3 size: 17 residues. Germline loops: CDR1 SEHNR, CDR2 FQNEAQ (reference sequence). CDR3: CASRAAGVSSGANVLTF. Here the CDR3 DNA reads TGTGCCAGCAGAGCGGCAGGTGTGAGCTCTGGGGCCAACGTCCTGACTTTC.

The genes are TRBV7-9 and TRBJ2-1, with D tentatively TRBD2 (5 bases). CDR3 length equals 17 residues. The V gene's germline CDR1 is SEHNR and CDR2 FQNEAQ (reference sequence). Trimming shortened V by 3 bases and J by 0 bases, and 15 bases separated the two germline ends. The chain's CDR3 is CASSFLASVPSYNEQFF. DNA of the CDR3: TGTGCCAGCAGCTTCCTAGCTTCTGTTCCCTCCTACAATGAGCAGTTCTTC.